Sequencing of this T cell receptor (beta chain) was carried out in a study of control samples from healthy donors and cancer patients. This CDR3 region has 15 residues. Trimming took 1 base from V and 4 from J, leaving 13 bases between them. Germline-derived CDR1 and CDR2 are SGHAT and FQNNGV. Sequencing used immunoSEQ multiplex PCR; TCRdb keeps in-frame clones, though not all of them. The sample holds 54,000 or so clones, around 95% seen once. This clone occurred once. The specimen was blood. The source of this sequence is a man aged 25-45 years in good health. This chain links TRBV11-2 with TRBJ1-2; D is unclear. In DNA form, the CDR3 reads TGTGCCAGCAGCTTAGGTTATGTGGCGCCCTATGGCTACACCTTC. Translation: CASSLGYVAPYGYTF.